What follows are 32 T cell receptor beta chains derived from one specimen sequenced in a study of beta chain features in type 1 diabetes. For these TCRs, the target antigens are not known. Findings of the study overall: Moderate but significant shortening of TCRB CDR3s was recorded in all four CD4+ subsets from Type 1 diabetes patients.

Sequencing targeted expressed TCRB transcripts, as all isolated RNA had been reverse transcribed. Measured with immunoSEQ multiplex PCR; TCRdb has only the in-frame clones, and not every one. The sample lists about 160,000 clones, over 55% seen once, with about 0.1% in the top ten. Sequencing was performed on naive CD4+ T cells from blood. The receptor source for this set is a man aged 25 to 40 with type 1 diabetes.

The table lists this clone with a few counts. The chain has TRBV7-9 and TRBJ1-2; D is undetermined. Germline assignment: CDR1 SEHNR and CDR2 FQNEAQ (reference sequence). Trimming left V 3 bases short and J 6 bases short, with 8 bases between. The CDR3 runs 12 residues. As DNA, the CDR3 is TGTGCCAGCAGCTTCGACGGCCATGGCTACACCTTC. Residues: CASSFDGHGYTF. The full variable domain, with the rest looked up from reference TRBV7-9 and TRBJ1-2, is DTGVSQNPRHKITKRGQNVTFRCDPISEHNRLYWYRQTLGQGPEFLTYFQNEAQLEKSRLLSDRFSAERPKGSFSTLEIQRTEQGDSAMYLCASSFDGHGYTFGSGTRLTVV.

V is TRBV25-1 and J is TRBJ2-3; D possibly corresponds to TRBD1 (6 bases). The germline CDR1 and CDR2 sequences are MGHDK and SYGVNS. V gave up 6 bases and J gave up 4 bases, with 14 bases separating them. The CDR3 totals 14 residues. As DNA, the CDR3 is TGTGCCAGCAGCACAGGGTCCACGGCAGATACGCAGTATTTT. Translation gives CASSTGSTADTQYF.

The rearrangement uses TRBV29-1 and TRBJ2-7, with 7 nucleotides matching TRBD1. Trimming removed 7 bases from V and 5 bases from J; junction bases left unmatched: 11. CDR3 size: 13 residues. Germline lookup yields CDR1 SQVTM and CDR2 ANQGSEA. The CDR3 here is CSARTGRHHEQYF. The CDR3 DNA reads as TGCAGCGCCAGGACAGGAAGGCACCACGAGCAGTACTTC.

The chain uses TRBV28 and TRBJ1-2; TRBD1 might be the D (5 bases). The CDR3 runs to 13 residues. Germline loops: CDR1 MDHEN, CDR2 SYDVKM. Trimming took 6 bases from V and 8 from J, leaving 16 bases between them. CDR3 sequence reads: CASRAGQEGGYTF. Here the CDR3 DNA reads TGTGCCAGCAGGGCAGGGCAAGAGGGGGGCTACACCTTC.

The CDR3 sequence: CASRPLPEAAGEQYF. The CDR3 nucleotides are TGCGCCAGCAGACCCCTCCCGGAGGCTGCAGGGGAGCAGTACTTC. The gene calls are TRBV5-1 and TRBJ2-7, with D perhaps TRBD1 or TRBD2 (5 bases each). This CDR3 has 15 residues. Germline-derived CDR1 and CDR2 are SGHRS and YFSETQ. V was cut by 5 bases and J by 7 bases, with 22 bases left in between.

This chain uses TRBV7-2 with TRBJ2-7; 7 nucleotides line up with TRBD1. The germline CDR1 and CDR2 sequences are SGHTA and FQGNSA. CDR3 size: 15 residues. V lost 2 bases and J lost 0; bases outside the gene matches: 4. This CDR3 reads CASSLFGTVSYEQYF. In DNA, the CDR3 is TGTGCCAGCAGCTTATTTGGGACAGTCTCCTACGAGCAGTACTTC. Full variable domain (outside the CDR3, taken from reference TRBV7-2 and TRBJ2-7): GAGVSQSPSNKVTEKGKDVELRCDPISGHTALYWYRQSLGQGLEFLIYFQGNSAPDKSGLPSDRFSAERTGGSVSTLTIQRTQQEDSAVYLCASSLFGTVSYEQYFGPGTRLTVT.

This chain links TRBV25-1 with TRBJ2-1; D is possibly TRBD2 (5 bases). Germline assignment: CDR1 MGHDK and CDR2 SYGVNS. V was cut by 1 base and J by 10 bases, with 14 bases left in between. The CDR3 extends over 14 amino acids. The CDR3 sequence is CASSEFPRRWEQFF. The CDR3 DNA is TGTGCCAGCAGTGAATTTCCCAGGAGGTGGGAGCAGTTCTTC.

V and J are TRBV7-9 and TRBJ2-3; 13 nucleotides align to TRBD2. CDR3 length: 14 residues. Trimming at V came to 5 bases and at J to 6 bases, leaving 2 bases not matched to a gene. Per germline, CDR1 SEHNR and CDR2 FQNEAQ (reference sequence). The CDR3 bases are TGTGCCAGCAGCCCGGGACTAGCGGGGGATACGCAGTATTTT. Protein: CASSPGLAGDTQYF. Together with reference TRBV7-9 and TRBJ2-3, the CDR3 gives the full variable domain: DTGVSQNPRHKITKRGQNVTFRCDPISEHNRLYWYRQTLGQGPEFLTYFQNEAQLEKSRLLSDRFSAERPKGSFSTLEIQRTEQGDSAMYLCASSPGLAGDTQYFGPGTRLTVL.

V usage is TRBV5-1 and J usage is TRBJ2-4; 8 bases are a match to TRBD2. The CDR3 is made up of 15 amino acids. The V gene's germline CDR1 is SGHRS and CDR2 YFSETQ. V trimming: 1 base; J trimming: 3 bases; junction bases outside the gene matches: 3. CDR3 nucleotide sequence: TGCGCCAGCAGCTTGCTGGCGGGGGGCAAAAACATTCAGTACTTC. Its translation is CASSLLAGGKNIQYF.

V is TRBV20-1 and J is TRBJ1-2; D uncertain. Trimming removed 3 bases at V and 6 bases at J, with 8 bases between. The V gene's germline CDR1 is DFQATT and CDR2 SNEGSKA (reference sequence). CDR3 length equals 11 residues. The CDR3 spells CSASRQDGYTF. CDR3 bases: TGCAGTGCTAGTAGGCAGGATGGCTACACCTTC.

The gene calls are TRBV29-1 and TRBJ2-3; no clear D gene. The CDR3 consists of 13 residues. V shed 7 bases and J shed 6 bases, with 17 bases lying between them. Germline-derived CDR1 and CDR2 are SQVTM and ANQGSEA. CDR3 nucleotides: TGCAGCGCCGTACGGCCACTCGGGGATACGCAGTATTTT. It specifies CSAVRPLGDTQYF.

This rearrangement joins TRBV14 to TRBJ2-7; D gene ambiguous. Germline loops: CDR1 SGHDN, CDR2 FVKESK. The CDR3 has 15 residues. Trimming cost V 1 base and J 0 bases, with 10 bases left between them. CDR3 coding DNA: TGTGCCAGCAGCCAAGGGGCATGGAGCTCCTACGAGCAGTACTTC. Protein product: CASSQGAWSSYEQYF.

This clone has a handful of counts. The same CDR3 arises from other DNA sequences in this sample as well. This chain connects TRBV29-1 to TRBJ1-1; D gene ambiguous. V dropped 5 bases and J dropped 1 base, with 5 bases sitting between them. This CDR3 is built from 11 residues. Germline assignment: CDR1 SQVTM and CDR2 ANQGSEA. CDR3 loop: CSVRQNTEAFF. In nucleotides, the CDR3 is TGCAGCGTTAGACAGAACACTGAAGCTTTCTTT.

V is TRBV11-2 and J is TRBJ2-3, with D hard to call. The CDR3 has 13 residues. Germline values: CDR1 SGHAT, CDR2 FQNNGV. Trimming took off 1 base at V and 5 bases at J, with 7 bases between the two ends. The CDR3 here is CASSLGLLDTQYF. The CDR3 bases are TGTGCCAGCAGCTTAGGTCTATTAGATACGCAGTATTTT.

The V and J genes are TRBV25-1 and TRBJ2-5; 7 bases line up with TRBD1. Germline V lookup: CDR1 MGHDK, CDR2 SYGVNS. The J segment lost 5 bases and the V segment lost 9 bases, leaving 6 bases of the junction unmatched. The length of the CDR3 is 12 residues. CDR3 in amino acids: CASLTQGETQYF. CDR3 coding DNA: TGTGCCAGTCTTACACAGGGGGAGACCCAGTACTTC.

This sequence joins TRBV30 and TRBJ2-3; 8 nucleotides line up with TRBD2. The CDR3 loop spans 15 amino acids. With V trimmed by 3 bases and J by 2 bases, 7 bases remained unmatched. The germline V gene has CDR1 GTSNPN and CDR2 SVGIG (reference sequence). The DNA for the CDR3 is TGTGCCTGGAGCGGAAGCGGGGGAAACACAGATACGCAGTATTTT. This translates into CAWSGSGGNTDTQYF.

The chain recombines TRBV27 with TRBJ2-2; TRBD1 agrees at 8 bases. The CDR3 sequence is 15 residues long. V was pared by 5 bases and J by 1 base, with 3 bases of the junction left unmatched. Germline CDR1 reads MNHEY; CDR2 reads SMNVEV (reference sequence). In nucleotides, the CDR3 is TGTGCCAGCAGTCCCGGGACAGGGAACACCGGGGAGCTGTTTTTT. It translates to CASSPGTGNTGELFF.

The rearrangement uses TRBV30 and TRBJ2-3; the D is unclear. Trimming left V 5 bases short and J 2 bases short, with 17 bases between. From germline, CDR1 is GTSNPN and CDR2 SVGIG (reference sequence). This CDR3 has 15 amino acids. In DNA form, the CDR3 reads TGTGCCTGGGGCCTGGGAAACCCTTTCACAGATACGCAGTATTTT. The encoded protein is CAWGLGNPFTDTQYF.

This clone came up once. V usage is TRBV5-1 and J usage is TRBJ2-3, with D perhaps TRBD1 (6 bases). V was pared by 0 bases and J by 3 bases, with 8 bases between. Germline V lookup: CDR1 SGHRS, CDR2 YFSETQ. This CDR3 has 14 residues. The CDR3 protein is CASSLGQETDTQYF. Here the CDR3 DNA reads TGCGCCAGCAGCTTGGGACAGGAGACAGATACGCAGTATTTT.

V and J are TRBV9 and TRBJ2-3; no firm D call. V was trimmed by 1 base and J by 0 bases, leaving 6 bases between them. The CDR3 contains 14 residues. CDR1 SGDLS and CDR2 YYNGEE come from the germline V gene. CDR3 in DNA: TGTGCCAGCAGCGTAACAATTAGCACAGATACGCAGTATTTT. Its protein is CASSVTISTDTQYF.

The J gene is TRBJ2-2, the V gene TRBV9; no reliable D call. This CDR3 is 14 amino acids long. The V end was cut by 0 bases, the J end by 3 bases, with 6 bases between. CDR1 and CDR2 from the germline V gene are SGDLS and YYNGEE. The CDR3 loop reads CASSVVWDTGELFF. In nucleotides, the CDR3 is TGTGCCAGCAGCGTAGTGTGGGACACCGGGGAGCTGTTTTTT.

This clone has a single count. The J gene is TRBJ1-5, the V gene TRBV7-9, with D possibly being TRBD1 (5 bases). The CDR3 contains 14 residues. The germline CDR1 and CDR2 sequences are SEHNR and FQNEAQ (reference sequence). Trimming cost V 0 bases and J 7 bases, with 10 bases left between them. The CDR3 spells CASSLAPGAQPQHF. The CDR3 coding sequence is TGTGCCAGCAGCTTAGCGCCCGGGGCACAGCCCCAGCATTTT.

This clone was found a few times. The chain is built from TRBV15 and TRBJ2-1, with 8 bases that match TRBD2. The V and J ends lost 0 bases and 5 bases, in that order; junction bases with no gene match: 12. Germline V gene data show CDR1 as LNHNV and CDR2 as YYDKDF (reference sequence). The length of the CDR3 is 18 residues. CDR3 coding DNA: TGTGCCACCAGCAGAGATCGCTGGCTAGCGGGCCTTAACAATGAGCAGTTCTTC. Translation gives CATSRDRWLAGLNNEQFF.

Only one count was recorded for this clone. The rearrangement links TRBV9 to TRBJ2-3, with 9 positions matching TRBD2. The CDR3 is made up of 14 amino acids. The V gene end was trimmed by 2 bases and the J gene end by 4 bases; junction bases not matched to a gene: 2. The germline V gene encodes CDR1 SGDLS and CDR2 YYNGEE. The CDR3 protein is CASSVRGGADTQYF. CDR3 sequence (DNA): TGTGCCAGCAGCGTGCGCGGGGGGGCAGATACGCAGTATTTT.

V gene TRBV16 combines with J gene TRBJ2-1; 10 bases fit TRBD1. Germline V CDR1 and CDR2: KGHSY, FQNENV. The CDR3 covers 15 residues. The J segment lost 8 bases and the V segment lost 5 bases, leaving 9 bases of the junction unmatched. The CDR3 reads CASSVLGQGFHEQFF. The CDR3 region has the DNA TGTGCCAGCAGCGTATTGGGACAGGGGTTCCATGAGCAGTTCTTC.

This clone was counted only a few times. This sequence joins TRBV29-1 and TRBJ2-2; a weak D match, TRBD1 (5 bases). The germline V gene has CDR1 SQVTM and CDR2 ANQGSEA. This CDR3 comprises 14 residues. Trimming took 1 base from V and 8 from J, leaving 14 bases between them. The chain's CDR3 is CSVEVPGIKGELFF. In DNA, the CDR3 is TGCAGCGTTGAAGTTCCAGGGATCAAGGGGGAGCTGTTTTTT.

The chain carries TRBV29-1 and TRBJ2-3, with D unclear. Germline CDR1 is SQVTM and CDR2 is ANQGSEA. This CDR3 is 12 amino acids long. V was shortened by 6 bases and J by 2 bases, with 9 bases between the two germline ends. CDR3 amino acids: CSVDRFTDTQYF. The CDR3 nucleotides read TGCAGCGTCGATAGATTCACAGATACGCAGTATTTT.

The DNA for the CDR3 is TGTGCCAGCAGTAGCGGGGTGAGGTACGAGCAGTACTTC. Its translation is CASSSGVRYEQYF. The chain carries TRBV25-1 and TRBJ2-7; 7 bases are shared with TRBD2. The V gene end was trimmed by 5 bases and the J gene end by 4 bases; junction bases not matched to a gene: 5. Per the germline V gene, CDR1 is MGHDK and CDR2 is SYGVNS. CDR3 length: 13 amino acids.

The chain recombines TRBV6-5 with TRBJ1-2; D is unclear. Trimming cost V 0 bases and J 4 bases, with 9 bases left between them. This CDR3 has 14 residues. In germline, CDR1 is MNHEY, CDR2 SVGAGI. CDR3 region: CASSYSPGSYGYTF. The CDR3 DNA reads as TGTGCCAGCAGTTACTCACCGGGGAGCTATGGCTACACCTTC.

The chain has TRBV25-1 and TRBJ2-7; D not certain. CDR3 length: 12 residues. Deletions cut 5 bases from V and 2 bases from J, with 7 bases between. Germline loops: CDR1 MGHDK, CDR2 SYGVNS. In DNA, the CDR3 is TGTGCCAGCAGTCGACAAACCTACGAGCAGTACTTC. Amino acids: CASSRQTYEQYF.

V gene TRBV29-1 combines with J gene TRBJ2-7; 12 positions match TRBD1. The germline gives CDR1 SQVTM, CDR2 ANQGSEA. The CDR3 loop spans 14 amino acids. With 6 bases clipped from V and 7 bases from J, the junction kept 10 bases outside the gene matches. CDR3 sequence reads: CSVQRGQGALEQYF. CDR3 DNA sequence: TGCAGCGTCCAAAGGGGACAGGGGGCGCTTGAGCAGTACTTC.

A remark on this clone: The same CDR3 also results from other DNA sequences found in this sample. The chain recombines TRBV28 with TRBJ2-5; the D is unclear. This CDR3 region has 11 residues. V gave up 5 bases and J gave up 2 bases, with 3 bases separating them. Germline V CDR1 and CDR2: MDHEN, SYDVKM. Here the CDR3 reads CASSRQETQYF. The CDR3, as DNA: TGTGCCAGCAGTAGGCAAGAGACCCAGTACTTC. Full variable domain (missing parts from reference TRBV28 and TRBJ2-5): DVKVTQSSRYLVKRTGEKVFLECVQDMDHENMFWYRQDPGLGLRLIYFSYDVKMKEKGDIPEGYSVSREKKERFSLILESASTNQTSMYLCASSRQETQYFGPGTRLLVL.